Presented here are 26 T cell receptor beta chains from one specimen sequenced in a study of cytomegalovirus exposure and HLA in healthy donors. Use of 60 Vbeta and 13 Jbeta primers characterized the PCR. Data came from immunoSEQ multiplex PCR; TCRdb stores just in-frame clones and leaves some out. This table holds about 200,000 clones, over 65% found once. The sequencing sample was made of PBMCs. These receptors came from a woman aged 25 to 45 in good health and CMV-seronegative.

The genes are TRBV28 and TRBJ1-2; 7 bases map to TRBD1. V shed 3 bases, J shed 6 bases, and the junction held 10 bases outside the gene matches. CDR1 and CDR2 from the germline V gene are MDHEN and SYDVKM. CDR3 size: 15 residues. The chain's CDR3 is CASSFLNDRVNGYTF. In DNA, the CDR3 is TGTGCCAGCAGTTTTTTAAACGACAGGGTTAATGGCTACACCTTC.

This clone turned up a few times. V usage is TRBV9 and J usage is TRBJ2-3; 7 bases agree with TRBD2. The germline V gene encodes CDR1 SGDLS and CDR2 YYNGEE. CDR3 length equals 17 residues. V lost 0 bases and J lost 3; bases outside the gene matches: 10. The CDR3, as DNA: TGTGCCAGCAGCGTAGGGCGGGGGATAGTTTGGACAGATACGCAGTATTTT. Its translation is CASSVGRGIVWTDTQYF.

About this clone itself: The sample holds other DNA sequences that translate to the same CDR3. The rearrangement uses TRBV5-4 and TRBJ1-5, with D unclear. This CDR3 has 14 amino acids. Germline CDR1 and CDR2: SGHNT and YYREEE (reference sequence). V lost 0 bases and J 5 bases, leaving 9 bases between the germline ends. The CDR3: CASSLGGRDQPQHF. CDR3 coding DNA: TGTGCCAGCAGCTTGGGAGGGCGGGATCAGCCCCAGCATTTT.

This chain connects TRBV4-2 to TRBJ1-2; the match to TRBD1 covers 12 bases. The junction had 4 bases not matched to a gene; V was cut back by 0 bases and J by 8 bases. CDR3 length equals 15 residues. Germline assignment: CDR1 LGHNA and CDR2 YNFKEQ. CDR3 region: CASSQEGTGGAGYTF. The CDR3, as DNA: TGTGCCAGCAGCCAAGAAGGGACAGGGGGCGCCGGCTACACCTTC.

The chain employs TRBV28 and TRBJ2-1; possible D gene TRBD2, 5 bases. The CDR3 totals 20 residues. V lost 5 bases, J lost 4 bases, and 30 bases lay in between. Germline loops: CDR1 MDHEN, CDR2 SYDVKM. CDR3 loop: CASSTPRIEGSEWGYNEQFF. CDR3 DNA: TGTGCCAGCAGTACCCCTCGGATCGAGGGTTCGGAGTGGGGATACAATGAGCAGTTCTTC.

The V and J genes are TRBV4-2 and TRBJ2-5, with 8 nucleotides matching TRBD2. The CDR3 contains 17 residues. The germline V gene encodes CDR1 LGHNA and CDR2 YNFKEQ. V shed 0 bases, J shed 5 bases, and the junction held 11 bases outside the gene matches. The chain's CDR3 is CASSQEWLAGRGETQYF. The CDR3 DNA reads as TGTGCCAGCAGCCAAGAGTGGCTAGCGGGCCGCGGGGAGACCCAGTACTTC.

The chain couples TRBV6-4 to TRBJ1-2, with 12 bases identical to TRBD1. Germline assignment: CDR1 MRHNA and CDR2 SNTAGT. Trimming cost V 3 bases and J 2 bases; bases outside gene matches: 1. CDR3 length equals 15 residues. The CDR3 region has the DNA TGTGCCAGCAGTGAAGGGACAGGGGGCAACTATGGCTACACCTTC. Its translation: CASSEGTGGNYGYTF.

The chain combines TRBV10-3 with TRBJ1-4; 8 nucleotides line up with TRBD1. This CDR3 contains 13 residues. Germline lookup yields CDR1 ENHRY and CDR2 SYGVKD. V lost 3 bases and J lost 8; bases outside the gene matches: 2. The CDR3 protein is CAISERDREKLFF. The CDR3 region has the DNA TGTGCCATCAGTGAAAGGGACAGGGAAAAACTGTTTTTT.

V and J are TRBV6-1 and TRBJ1-2; TRBD1 agrees at 8 bases. Looked up from germline, CDR1 is MNHNS and CDR2 is SASEGT. The CDR3 has 17 amino acids. After removal of 2 bases from V and 1 base from J, the junction contained 9 bases not matched to a gene. The CDR3 DNA follows: TGTGCCAGCAGTGAATGGTGGAGGACAGGGAATAACTATGGCTACACCTTC. Translating it yields CASSEWWRTGNNYGYTF.

This clone counts as large. The chain recombines TRBV5-1 with TRBJ1-2; D is possibly TRBD1 (6 bases). Looked up from germline, CDR1 is SGHRS and CDR2 is YFSETQ. This CDR3 region has 15 residues. The V end lost 4 bases, the J end lost 4 bases, and 17 bases lay between the germline ends. The CDR3: CASSGTGLLSYGYTF. CDR3 DNA sequence: TGCGCCAGCAGCGGAACAGGGCTATTGAGCTATGGCTACACCTTC.

This chain connects TRBV10-3 to TRBJ1-4; D possibly corresponds to TRBD1 (6 bases). Trimming took 11 bases from V and 6 from J, leaving 13 bases between them. Germline lookup yields CDR1 ENHRY and CDR2 SYGVKD. This CDR3 spans 12 amino acids. The CDR3 DNA reads TGTGCCGCCTCGGACAGCGATGAAAAACTGTTTTTT. Translation gives CAASDSDEKLFF.

This chain connects TRBV7-9 to TRBJ2-1; 7 bases are a match to TRBD2. The germline gives CDR1 SEHNR, CDR2 FQNEAQ (reference sequence). The J segment lost 8 bases and the V segment lost 3 bases, leaving 16 bases of the junction unmatched. This CDR3 has 17 amino acids. CDR3 amino acids: CASSFLGEGRYRDEQFF. The DNA for the CDR3 is TGTGCCAGCAGCTTTCTCGGGGAGGGGAGGTATCGGGATGAGCAGTTCTTC.

V is TRBV5-1 and J is TRBJ2-7, with 8 positions matching TRBD1. Germline loops: CDR1 SGHRS, CDR2 YFSETQ. The CDR3 consists of 16 residues. V was clipped by 3 bases and J by 3 bases; unmatched bases: 11. Written as DNA, the CDR3 is TGCGCCAGCAGCTCCCCCCCGGGACAGGCGGACTACGAGCAGTACTTC. Amino acid sequence: CASSSPPGQADYEQYF. Filled out from reference TRBV5-1 and TRBJ2-7, the complete variable domain reads KAGVTQTPRYLIKTRGQQVTLSCSPISGHRSVSWYQQTPGQGLQFLFEYFSETQRNKGNFPGRFSGRQFSNSRSEMNVSTLELGDSALYLCASSSPPGQADYEQYFGPGTRLTVT.

In its sample, this clone was seen a few times. This chain connects TRBV6-1 to TRBJ2-1; TRBD2 agrees at 9 bases. Trimming removed 7 bases from V and 8 bases from J; junction bases left unmatched: 9. Germline lookup yields CDR1 MNHNS and CDR2 SASEGT. The CDR3 contains 14 residues. CDR3 region: CASIPGGRVHEQFF. The CDR3 DNA reads TGTGCCAGCATCCCCGGCGGGAGGGTCCATGAGCAGTTCTTC.

This clone was recorded once. This chain links TRBV7-7 with TRBJ2-1; a weak D match, TRBD1 (6 bases). The germline V gene encodes CDR1 SSHAT and CDR2 FNYEAQ (reference sequence). Deletions cut 5 bases from V and 6 bases from J, with 17 bases between. This CDR3 is 15 amino acids long. In DNA, the CDR3 is TGTGCCAGCAGCCCTAACAGGGTACGGGGCAATGAGCAGTTCTTC. This sequence encodes CASSPNRVRGNEQFF.

Only a few counts were recorded for this clone. The chain has TRBV5-1 and TRBJ1-2; perhaps TRBD1 as D (5 bases). Germline CDR1 SGHRS, CDR2 YFSETQ. This CDR3 is built from 15 residues. The ends were cut back, 3 bases at V and 8 bases at J, with 20 bases in the middle. Here the CDR3 reads CASSWDGRDLEGYTF. CDR3 in DNA: TGCGCCAGCAGCTGGGACGGCAGGGACTTGGAGGGCTACACCTTC.

This clone was detected only a few times. The chain has TRBV6-1 and TRBJ2-7; D might be TRBD1 (5 bases). Trimming removed 7 bases at V and 4 bases at J, with 20 bases between. CDR3 length equals 15 residues. Germline CDR1 is MNHNS and CDR2 is SASEGT. This chain's CDR3 is CASMPDYWGRYEQYF. The CDR3 region has the DNA TGTGCCAGCATGCCGGATTACTGGGGCCGTTACGAGCAGTACTTC.

The rearrangement joins TRBV27 to TRBJ1-1; TRBD1 is a possible D gene (5 bases). The germline V gene encodes CDR1 MNHEY and CDR2 SMNVEV (reference sequence). CDR3 size: 13 residues. V lost 5 bases to trimming and J lost 1 base, with 8 bases between them. The DNA for the CDR3 is TGTGCCAGCAGTATCCAGGGGAACACTGAAGCTTTCTTT. It translates to CASSIQGNTEAFF.

V is TRBV10-1 and J is TRBJ1-5; D unresolved. V shed 7 bases and J shed 0 bases, with 10 bases lying between them. Germline V gene data show CDR1 as WNHNN and CDR2 as SYGVQD (reference sequence). The CDR3 is 14 amino acids. CDR3: CASKRENSNQPQHF. CDR3 nucleotide sequence: TGCGCCAGCAAGCGGGAAAATAGCAATCAGCCCCAGCATTTT.

The chain uses TRBV11-3 and TRBJ1-1, with D perhaps matching TRBD1 (6 bases). The CDR3 contains 17 residues. Trimming cost V 1 base and J 0 bases, with 15 bases left between them. The germline CDR1 and CDR2 sequences are SGHNT and YENEEA. The CDR3 spells CASSLGGGADMNTEAFF. The CDR3 DNA sequence: TGTGCCAGCAGCTTAGGTGGGGGCGCGGATATGAACACTGAAGCTTTCTTT. Full variable domain (remainder filled in from reference TRBV11-3 and TRBJ1-1): EAGVVQSPRYKIIEKKQPVAFWCNPISGHNTLYWYLQNLGQGPELLIRYENEEAVDDSQLPKDRFSAERLKGVDSTLKIQPAELGDSAVYLCASSLGGGADMNTEAFFGQGTRLTVV.

The table lists this clone with a few counts. This chain joins TRBV6-4 and TRBJ2-1, with 13 bases aligning to TRBD2. V gave up 0 bases and J gave up 10 bases; unmatched junction bases: 12. CDR1 is MRHNA and CDR2 is SNTAGT in the germline V gene. The CDR3 consists of 18 residues. DNA of the CDR3: TGTGCCAGCAGTGACTCCGCACTAGCGGGAGGGCCTCGCGGAGAGCAGTTCTTC. This sequence encodes CASSDSALAGGPRGEQFF.

V gene TRBV6-6 combines with J gene TRBJ1-2; D might be TRBD1 (6 bases). Trimming stripped 7 bases from V and 4 bases from J, with 19 bases between. In germline, CDR1 is MNHNY, CDR2 SVGAGI (reference sequence). The CDR3 is 15 amino acids. CDR3 sequence: CASTQPRDTTYGYTF. The DNA for the CDR3 is TGTGCCAGCACCCAACCCCGGGACACCACCTATGGCTACACCTTC.

J is TRBJ2-5 and V is TRBV4-1; D is possibly TRBD1 (6 bases). The end of the DNA fits TRBJ2-7 better, so the J call may be wrong. The CDR3 contains 15 residues. Germline assignment: CDR1 MGHRA and CDR2 YSYEKL. This CDR3 reads CASSQGQALSYEQYF. In DNA form, the CDR3 reads TGCGCCAGCAGCCAAGGACAGGCCCTCTCCTACGAGCAGTACTTC.

The chain combines TRBV19 with TRBJ2-7; 9 bases line up with TRBD2. V lost 5 bases and J lost 2; bases outside the gene matches: 10. This CDR3 spans 16 amino acids. Germline V gives CDR1 LNHDA, CDR2 SQIVND (reference sequence). DNA of the CDR3: TGTGCCAGTAGTCCCACTAGCGGGCGCCTCCCCTACGAGCAGTACTTC. Its translation is CASSPTSGRLPYEQYF.

This clone has just a few counts. The rearrangement joins TRBV11-3 to TRBJ2-3, with 13 bases aligning to TRBD2. This CDR3 region has 16 residues. Germline CDR1 reads SGHNT; CDR2 reads YENEEA. The V and J ends lost 5 bases and 2 bases, in that order; junction bases with no gene match: 4. Here the CDR3 DNA reads TGTGCCAGCAGCCCCGGGACTAGCGGGGCCACAGATACGCAGTATTTT. Translating gives CASSPGTSGATDTQYF.

This chain joins TRBV7-2 and TRBJ2-5; 8 bases agree with TRBD1. Trimming took 0 bases from V and 9 from J; bases not matched to a gene: 15. This CDR3 is 17 amino acids long. CDR1 is SGHTA and CDR2 is FQGNSA in the germline V gene. CDR3 nucleotide sequence: TGTGCCAGCAGCTTAGCCGGACAGGGAAGCACCCTCGTTTCCCAGTACTTC. Amino acid sequence: CASSLAGQGSTLVSQYF.